The 28 T cell receptor beta chains below all came from one sample that was sequenced in a study of beta chain features in type 1 diabetes. As every portion of the isolated RNA was reverse transcribed, the sequencing read expressed TCRB transcripts. Profiled with immunoSEQ multiplex PCR; TCRdb holds only in-frame clones, not every one. The sample lists roughly 60,000 clones; approximately 59% were seen once. The sample was Tregs from blood. The receptors stem from a young woman in good health.

The V call is TRBV7-9, the J call TRBJ1-2, with 7 bases matching TRBD1. This CDR3 comprises 14 residues. V lost 3 bases to trimming and J lost 4 bases; unmatched junction nucleotides: 5. Germline CDR1 SEHNR, CDR2 FQNEAQ (reference sequence). In DNA form, the CDR3 reads TGTGCCAGCAGCTTGATACAGGGGAGCTATGGCTACACCTTC. As protein: CASSLIQGSYGYTF.

DNA of the CDR3: TGCGCCAGCAGCTTGACAGGGTCTGGGAACACTGAAGCTTTCTTT. Translation: CASSLTGSGNTEAFF. The chain couples TRBV5-1 to TRBJ1-1; possible D gene TRBD1, 6 bases. The germline gives CDR1 SGHRS, CDR2 YFSETQ. V lost 1 base and J lost 1, with 11 bases in between. There are 15 residues in the CDR3. The variable domain in full, completed from reference TRBV5-1 and TRBJ1-1, reads KAGVTQTPRYLIKTRGQQVTLSCSPISGHRSVSWYQQTPGQGLQFLFEYFSETQRNKGNFPGRFSGRQFSNSRSEMNVSTLELGDSALYLCASSLTGSGNTEAFFGQGTRLTVV.

The chain couples TRBV11-2 to TRBJ2-2; 7 bases are shared with TRBD1. Germline V gene data show CDR1 as SGHAT and CDR2 as FQNNGV. CDR3 size: 16 residues. V was pared by 2 bases and J by 6 bases, with 9 bases of the junction left unmatched. CDR3 coding DNA: TGTGCCAGCAGCTTATCCGGGACAGTAGTTGCCGGGGAGCTGTTTTTT. Translated, it gives CASSLSGTVVAGELFF.

The chain links TRBV5-1 to TRBJ1-1; TRBD1 aligns across 12 bases. CDR3 size: 17 residues. The germline CDR1 and CDR2 sequences are SGHRS and YFSETQ. V lost 3 bases, J lost 1 base, and 7 bases stayed unmatched. The CDR3 here is CASSWGGTGGQNTEAFF. In DNA form, the CDR3 reads TGCGCCAGCAGCTGGGGAGGGACAGGGGGCCAGAACACTGAAGCTTTCTTT. The full variable domain, completed using reference TRBV5-1 and TRBJ1-1, is KAGVTQTPRYLIKTRGQQVTLSCSPISGHRSVSWYQQTPGQGLQFLFEYFSETQRNKGNFPGRFSGRQFSNSRSEMNVSTLELGDSALYLCASSWGGTGGQNTEAFFGQGTRLTVV.

This chain connects TRBV5-1 to TRBJ1-1; a weak D match, TRBD1 (5 bases). This CDR3 is 13 amino acids long. From germline, CDR1 is SGHRS and CDR2 YFSETQ. Trimming removed 4 bases from V and 6 bases from J, with 13 bases in between. The CDR3 loop is CASSRGEGPEAFF. CDR3 DNA: TGCGCCAGCAGCCGGGGGGAGGGTCCTGAAGCTTTCTTT.

This clone came up a few times. The rearrangement joins TRBV19 to TRBJ1-4; no reliable D call. Looked up from germline, CDR1 is LNHDA and CDR2 is SQIVND (reference sequence). The CDR3 length is 11 residues. The V and J ends lost 3 bases and 8 bases respectively, with 4 bases between them. The DNA for the CDR3 is TGTGCCAGTAGTATGGGCGAAAAACTGTTTTTT. This encodes CASSMGEKLFF.

The chain carries TRBV19 and TRBJ1-1; no definite D call. V lost 3 bases, J lost 1 base, and 9 bases lay in between. Germline V gene lookup returns CDR1 LNHDA and CDR2 SQIVND (reference sequence). The CDR3 contains 14 residues. CDR3 bases: TGTGCCAGTAGTATGAGACAATCGAACACTGAAGCTTTCTTT. Protein product: CASSMRQSNTEAFF. The complete variable domain, with remaining parts taken from reference TRBV19 and TRBJ1-1, reads DGGITQSPKYLFRKEGQNVTLSCEQNLNHDAMYWYRQDPGQGLRLIYYSQIVNDFQKGDIAEGYSVSREKKESFPLTVTSAQKNPTAFYLCASSMRQSNTEAFFGQGTRLTVV.

Here the CDR3 reads CATRTSAYTDTQYF. Written as DNA, the CDR3 is TGTGCCACACGGACTAGCGCGTACACAGATACGCAGTATTTT. The chain links TRBV2 to TRBJ2-3; 9 bases are a match to TRBD2. V lost 10 bases, J lost 2 bases, and 7 bases stayed unmatched. The CDR3 runs to 14 residues. Per germline, CDR1 SNHLY and CDR2 FYNNEI. Full variable domain (rest looked up from reference TRBV2 and TRBJ2-3): EPEVTQTPSHQVTQMGQEVILRCVPISNHLYFYWYRQILGQKVEFLVSFYNNEISEKSEIFDDQFSVERPDGSNFTLKIRSTKLEDSAMYFCATRTSAYTDTQYFGPGTRLTVL.

This clone was recorded a few times. V is TRBV4-2 and J is TRBJ2-1; TRBD2 matches 10 bases. The V segment lost 3 bases and the J segment 7 bases; nucleotides outside the gene matches: 6. CDR3 length: 15 residues. Per the germline V gene, CDR1 is LGHNA and CDR2 is YNFKEQ. The CDR3 protein is CASSQETTSGNEQFF. CDR3 nucleotide sequence: TGTGCCAGCAGCCAGGAAACGACTAGCGGGAATGAGCAGTTCTTC.

This chain connects TRBV10-3 to TRBJ2-7, with D perhaps matching TRBD2 (6 bases). Germline CDR1 is ENHRY and CDR2 is SYGVKD. Trimming pared 11 bases from V and 5 bases from J, leaving 22 bases between. This CDR3 is built from 14 residues. The CDR3: CASRPGRQPHEQYF. CDR3 DNA sequence: TGTGCCTCTAGGCCCGGGAGACAGCCCCACGAGCAGTACTTC.

V usage is TRBV7-8 and J usage is TRBJ1-2, with D unclear. Trimming cost V 5 bases and J 2 bases, with 12 bases left between them. CDR3 length: 14 residues. Germline CDR1 SGHVS, CDR2 FQNEAQ. CDR3 DNA sequence: TGTGCCAGCAGCCCCACCGGGAGCAACTATGGCTACACCTTC. Its protein product is CASSPTGSNYGYTF.

The CDR3 protein is CASSSGGRGAFYGYTF. Written as DNA, the CDR3 is TGTGCCAGCAGCTCCGGGGGGAGGGGGGCCTTCTATGGCTACACCTTC. The gene calls are TRBV9 and TRBJ1-2; TRBD1 might be the D (6 bases). Per germline, CDR1 SGDLS and CDR2 YYNGEE. Trimming took off 4 bases at V and 4 bases at J, with 20 bases between the two ends. The CDR3 runs to 16 residues.

The sample holds one count of this clone. The V call is TRBV6-5, the J call TRBJ1-2; 8 bases agree with TRBD1. From germline, CDR1 is MNHEY and CDR2 SVGAGI. The trim removed 6 bases at V and 6 bases at J, leaving 9 bases unmatched. The CDR3 is 14 residues long. The CDR3 nucleotides are TGTGCCAGCAGCCCGATGGACAGGGTACATGGCTACACCTTC. Translation gives CASSPMDRVHGYTF.

The V and J genes are TRBV11-2 and TRBJ2-1; 7 positions agree with TRBD2. CDR3 length: 15 residues. Germline assignment: CDR1 SGHAT and CDR2 FQNNGV. Trimming cost V 5 bases and J 8 bases; bases outside gene matches: 12. CDR3 residues: CASSPEGRAWDEQFF. The CDR3 DNA follows: TGTGCCAGCAGCCCAGAAGGGAGGGCATGGGATGAGCAGTTCTTC.

The table lists this clone with a few counts. The genes are TRBV5-6 and TRBJ2-1; D uncertain. The CDR3 extends over 11 amino acids. V gave up 4 bases and J gave up 4 bases, with 3 bases separating them. Germline CDR1 reads SGHDT; CDR2 reads YYEEEE. This CDR3 reads CASSQYNEQFF. The DNA of the CDR3 is TGTGCCAGCAGCCAGTACAATGAGCAGTTCTTC.

The chain joins TRBV11-2 to TRBJ2-3, with D possibly being TRBD2 (6 bases). Germline CDR1 and CDR2: SGHAT and FQNNGV. The CDR3 has 12 amino acids. V lost 6 bases and J lost 8, with 12 bases in between. This chain's CDR3 is CASSPTRSTQYF. The CDR3 nucleotides are TGTGCCAGCAGTCCGACTAGGTCTACGCAGTATTTT.

This chain connects TRBV5-1 to TRBJ2-3; the match to TRBD2 covers 8 bases. The CDR3 loop spans 13 amino acids. Trimming cost V 4 bases and J 6 bases; bases outside gene matches: 4. Germline V gene data show CDR1 as SGHRS and CDR2 as YFSETQ. CDR3 protein: CASSTGGPDTQYF. Written as DNA, the CDR3 is TGCGCCAGCAGCACGGGAGGGCCGGATACGCAGTATTTT. The full variable domain, with the rest looked up from reference TRBV5-1 and TRBJ2-3, is KAGVTQTPRYLIKTRGQQVTLSCSPISGHRSVSWYQQTPGQGLQFLFEYFSETQRNKGNFPGRFSGRQFSNSRSEMNVSTLELGDSALYLCASSTGGPDTQYFGPGTRLTVL.

This clone was seen a few times. The J gene is TRBJ2-1, the V gene TRBV10-3, with 8 bases that match TRBD2. The CDR3 has 16 residues. The V gene end was trimmed by 2 bases and the J gene end by 5 bases; junction bases not matched to a gene: 8. Germline loops: CDR1 ENHRY, CDR2 SYGVKD. The chain's CDR3 is CAISENQAGVNNEQFF. The CDR3 DNA reads as TGTGCCATCAGTGAGAATCAAGCGGGGGTCAACAATGAGCAGTTCTTC.

This chain links TRBV7-9 with TRBJ1-4; TRBD1 is a possible D gene (6 bases). There are 14 residues in the CDR3. The germline CDR1 and CDR2 sequences are SEHNR and FQNEAQ (reference sequence). Trimming took 5 bases from V and 3 from J, leaving 10 bases between them. The CDR3 DNA is TGTGCCAGCAGCCCTACAGGGTCTAATGAAAAACTGTTTTTT. Translation: CASSPTGSNEKLFF.

This clone has a handful of counts. The V and J genes are TRBV7-2 and TRBJ1-1; D perhaps matches TRBD1 (5 bases). CDR3 length equals 14 residues. Germline CDR1 and CDR2: SGHTA and FQGNSA. The V end was cut by 1 base, the J end by 4 bases, with 10 bases between. Here the CDR3 reads CASSLGGILTEAFF. The CDR3 coding sequence is TGTGCCAGCAGCTTAGGGGGCATACTCACTGAAGCTTTCTTT.

The rearrangement joins TRBV5-1 to TRBJ2-5; D is perhaps TRBD1 (5 bases). V lost 1 base to trimming and J lost 5 bases, with 9 bases between them. The CDR3 is made up of 13 amino acids. Germline CDR1 and CDR2: SGHRS and YFSETQ. CDR3 nucleotide sequence: TGCGCCAGCAGCTTGACGGCAGGGGAGACCCAGTACTTC. Its protein product is CASSLTAGETQYF.

The V gene is TRBV5-1, the J gene TRBJ2-3; D is uncertain. CDR1 and CDR2 from the germline V gene are SGHRS and YFSETQ. The CDR3 has 11 residues. Trimming shortened V by 4 bases and J by 5 bases, and 5 bases separated the two germline ends. CDR3 sequence (DNA): TGCGCCAGCAGCGGCTTAGATACGCAGTATTTT. Its protein product is CASSGLDTQYF. Using reference TRBV5-1 and TRBJ2-3 for the parts outside the CDR3, the full variable domain is KAGVTQTPRYLIKTRGQQVTLSCSPISGHRSVSWYQQTPGQGLQFLFEYFSETQRNKGNFPGRFSGRQFSNSRSEMNVSTLELGDSALYLCASSGLDTQYFGPGTRLTVL.

Only a few counts were recorded for this clone. The V call is TRBV10-3, the J call TRBJ2-3; D is possibly TRBD2 (5 bases). The CDR3 has 14 residues. The V and J ends lost 5 bases and 0 bases respectively, with 9 bases between them. Germline V gives CDR1 ENHRY, CDR2 SYGVKD. The CDR3: CAISPDFSTDTQYF. The CDR3 coding sequence is TGTGCCATCAGTCCGGACTTCAGCACAGATACGCAGTATTTT.

The chain couples TRBV11-2 to TRBJ2-7, with 10 bases matching TRBD2. Trimming took 5 bases from V and 3 from J; bases not matched to a gene: 10. The germline V gene has CDR1 SGHAT and CDR2 FQNNGV. The CDR3 has 16 amino acids. CDR3 protein: CASSPRSSGGYYEQYF. The CDR3 nucleotides read TGTGCCAGCAGCCCCCGTTCTAGCGGGGGATACTACGAGCAGTACTTC.

This chain links TRBV7-2 with TRBJ1-2, with TRBD1 matching over 8 bases. The CDR3 totals 15 residues. The trim removed 5 bases at V and 4 bases at J, leaving 9 bases unmatched. CDR1 is SGHTA, CDR2 FQGNSA, per germline. DNA for the CDR3: TGTGCCAGCAGCACCTCGACCGGGACAGGCTATGGCTACACCTTC. Protein: CASSTSTGTGYGYTF. Together with reference TRBV7-2 and TRBJ1-2, the CDR3 gives the full variable domain: GAGVSQSPSNKVTEKGKDVELRCDPISGHTALYWYRQSLGQGLEFLIYFQGNSAPDKSGLPSDRFSAERTGGSVSTLTIQRTQQEDSAVYLCASSTSTGTGYGYTFGSGTRLTVV.

Note on this clone: Its ends do not fully match the called genes, so a read error is possible. The chain couples TRBV2 to TRBJ1-2; D gene ambiguous. CDR1 is SNHLY, CDR2 FYNNEI, per germline. This CDR3 has 13 amino acids. CDR3 in amino acids: CASREGPSYGYTF. CDR3 sequence (DNA): TGTGCCAGCAGGGAAGGGCCCTCCTATGGCTACACCTTC.

The rearrangement links TRBV7-2 to TRBJ2-6; D is unresolved. V shed 1 base and J shed 0 bases, with 7 bases lying between them. Germline CDR1 SGHTA, CDR2 FQGNSA. This CDR3 has 16 residues. This CDR3 is CASSLVVLSGANVLTF. The CDR3 DNA reads as TGTGCCAGCAGCTTAGTTGTACTCTCTGGGGCCAACGTCCTGACTTTC.

The chain couples TRBV6-5 to TRBJ2-5; 10 nucleotides agree with TRBD1. The DNA end is more similar to TRBJ2-7, so the J call may be wrong. This CDR3 comprises 13 residues. Per the germline V gene, CDR1 is MNHEY and CDR2 is SVGAGI. For the CDR3, the DNA is TGTGCCAGCAGATCGGACAGGGGGTACGAGCAGTACTTC. This encodes CASRSDRGYEQYF.